These 29 T cell receptor beta chains came from one sample sequenced in a study of blood T cell repertoires in COVID-19. Assay used: immunoSEQ multiplex PCR; TCRdb lists only in-frame clones, some missing. Among 120,000 to 150,000 clones, about four fifths were seen once, and the ten largest hold approximately 8.4%. The sample consisted of peripheral blood. The origin of the receptors is a human donor with acute or convalescent COVID-19. The donor label of this sample is uncertain.

This sequence joins TRBV2 and TRBJ1-5; 8 positions agree with TRBD1. The CDR3 is made up of 13 amino acids. The ends lost 5 bases at V and 6 bases at J; junction bases unmatched: 3. Germline V gives CDR1 SNHLY, CDR2 FYNNEI. CDR3 sequence reads: CASSWGQAQPQHF. In DNA, the CDR3 is TGTGCCAGCAGTTGGGGACAGGCTCAGCCCCAGCATTTT.

The chain joins TRBV24-1 to TRBJ1-1, with 7 bases lining up with TRBD1. CDR1 and CDR2 from the germline V gene are KGHDR and SFDVKD. Trimming removed 7 bases from V and 4 bases from J; junction bases left unmatched: 5. The CDR3 has 13 residues. CDR3 loop: CATRDRQGTEAFF. CDR3 nucleotide sequence: TGTGCCACCAGGGACAGACAGGGCACTGAAGCTTTCTTT.

V is TRBV7-8 and J is TRBJ1-3, with a weak D call TRBD1 (5 bases). With 7 bases removed from V and 1 base from J, the gap between germline ends came to 20 bases. Germline V gene sequence: CDR1 SGHVS, CDR2 FQNEAQ. This CDR3 is 17 amino acids long. The CDR3: CASTTQRGKESGNTIYF. CDR3 DNA: TGTGCCAGCACCACGCAGCGGGGGAAAGAGTCTGGAAACACCATATATTTT.

The chain employs TRBV4-1 and TRBJ1-2; 10 nucleotides line up with TRBD1. The CDR3 runs 16 residues. Germline V gives CDR1 MGHRA, CDR2 YSYEKL. With 5 bases clipped from V and 8 bases from J, the junction kept 14 bases outside the gene matches. The CDR3 DNA reads as TGCGCCAGCAGCAATGGTGGGACAGGGGCTATAAGGGGCTACACCTTC. Translating it yields CASSNGGTGAIRGYTF.

V usage is TRBV5-1 and J usage is TRBJ2-7; TRBD1 matches 7 bases. CDR3 size: 14 residues. Germline loops: CDR1 SGHRS, CDR2 YFSETQ. The trim removed 4 bases at V and 1 base at J, leaving 5 bases unmatched. The CDR3 sequence is CASSRDSISYEQYF. In DNA, the CDR3 is TGCGCCAGCAGCCGGGACAGTATATCCTACGAGCAGTACTTC.

This chain connects TRBV14 to TRBJ2-5, with TRBD2 matching 12 bases. V was pared by 0 bases and J by 5 bases, with 13 bases of the junction left unmatched. Germline V gene sequence: CDR1 SGHDN, CDR2 FVKESK. CDR3 length equals 19 residues. The CDR3 is CASSQDFPLAGGPEETQYF. In nucleotides, the CDR3 is TGTGCCAGCAGCCAAGATTTCCCCCTAGCGGGGGGGCCAGAGGAGACCCAGTACTTC.

The V gene is TRBV7-8, the J gene TRBJ2-1, with D perhaps TRBD2 (5 bases). This CDR3 has 15 residues. Per germline, CDR1 SGHVS and CDR2 FQNEAQ. V was shortened by 5 bases and J by 7 bases, with 18 bases between the two germline ends. The CDR3 DNA reads TGTGCCAGCAGCCCCCGGGTGGCTAGCTCTAATGAGCAGTTCTTC. Translated: CASSPRVASSNEQFF.

V and J are TRBV24-1 and TRBJ1-2; 9 nucleotides line up with TRBD1. CDR1 and CDR2 from the germline V gene are KGHDR and SFDVKD. The CDR3 covers 15 residues. V lost 7 bases and J lost 6; bases outside the gene matches: 11. In nucleotides, the CDR3 is TGTGCCACCAGGTCGGGGGACAGGGCCCTAGATGGCTACACCTTC. The encoded protein is CATRSGDRALDGYTF.

This clone was counted a few times. The rearrangement joins TRBV6-5 to TRBJ2-7; 8 bases are a match to TRBD1. Germline assignment: CDR1 MNHEY and CDR2 SVGAGI. The CDR3 totals 13 residues. With 7 bases clipped from V and 2 bases from J, the junction kept 4 bases outside the gene matches. The CDR3 nucleotides read TGTGCCAGCACCGACAGGGGAGCCTACGAGCAGTACTTC. The encoded protein is CASTDRGAYEQYF.

The chain is built from TRBV2 and TRBJ1-6; D ambiguous. From germline, CDR1 is SNHLY and CDR2 FYNNEI. The CDR3 contains 12 residues. V lost 6 bases and J lost 15, with 15 bases in between. DNA of the CDR3: TGTGCCAGCAGGACCGACCGTGAGGGCCTCCACTTT. This gives the protein CASRTDREGLHF.

The chain uses TRBV19 and TRBJ1-5, with TRBD1 as a possible D gene (6 bases). V lost 7 bases, J lost 3 bases, and 16 bases lay in between. Germline loops: CDR1 LNHDA, CDR2 SQIVND (reference sequence). The CDR3 consists of 15 residues. In DNA form, the CDR3 reads TGTGCCAGTAAAAAAGGGGGACAAGACAATCAGCCCCAGCATTTT. Translation gives CASKKGGQDNQPQHF.

This clone was detected once. V and J are TRBV6-2 or TRBV6-3 and TRBJ1-6; D is possibly TRBD1 (6 bases). In germline, CDR1 is MNHEY, CDR2 SVGEGT. This CDR3 has 13 residues. Trimming left V 5 bases short and J 11 bases short, with 13 bases between. CDR3 in amino acids: CASSVRQVAPLHF. CDR3 coding DNA: TGTGCCAGCAGTGTCCGACAGGTTGCACCCCTCCACTTT.

The chain carries TRBV27 and TRBJ2-2, with TRBD2 identical over 9 bases. Germline-derived CDR1 and CDR2 are MNHEY and SMNVEV (reference sequence). Germline trimming cut 3 bases from V and 0 bases from J; bases unmatched to any gene: 2. The CDR3 totals 16 residues. The CDR3 protein is CASSFLAGANTGELFF. CDR3 sequence (DNA): TGTGCCAGCAGTTTCTTAGCGGGGGCGAACACCGGGGAGCTGTTTTTT.

This chain uses TRBV4-1 with TRBJ1-5; D not certain. Germline-derived CDR1 and CDR2 are MGHRA and YSYEKL. V was trimmed by 0 bases and J by 2 bases, leaving 8 bases between them. The CDR3 contains 15 residues. Here the CDR3 reads CASSQDTGRNQPQHF. The CDR3 DNA reads as TGCGCCAGCAGCCAAGATACTGGGCGCAATCAGCCCCAGCATTTT.

V usage is TRBV10-3 and J usage is TRBJ1-2; unclear D gene. The V gene's germline CDR1 is ENHRY and CDR2 SYGVKD. Trimming removed 2 bases at V and 8 bases at J, with 9 bases between. The CDR3 sequence is 12 residues long. This CDR3 is CAISEAGSGYTF. The CDR3 DNA reads TGTGCCATCAGTGAGGCAGGCTCCGGCTACACCTTC.

This clone was seen only a few times. The V and J genes are TRBV2 and TRBJ2-7, with D hard to call. Germline assignment: CDR1 SNHLY and CDR2 FYNNEI. The V and J ends lost 5 bases and 0 bases respectively, with 11 bases between them. This CDR3 has 14 amino acids. CDR3 coding DNA: TGTGCCAGCAGTCAGGAAAAAATCTCCTACGAGCAGTACGTC. It encodes CASSQEKISYEQYV.

CDR3 sequence: CASSVNGGLSNEQFF. For the CDR3, the DNA is TGTGCCAGCAGCGTAAACGGGGGGCTTTCCAATGAGCAGTTCTTC. The chain combines TRBV9 with TRBJ2-1; weak D call: TRBD2 (7 bases). Germline V gene lookup returns CDR1 SGDLS and CDR2 YYNGEE. Deletions cut 1 base from V and 6 bases from J, with 14 bases between. The CDR3 consists of 15 residues.

This sequence joins TRBV7-2 and TRBJ2-3; tentatively, D is TRBD1 (5 bases). Trimming stripped 6 bases from V and 4 bases from J, with 11 bases between. Germline V gene lookup returns CDR1 SGHTA and CDR2 FQGNSA. This CDR3 comprises 13 residues. The CDR3 loop is CASSPGKADTQYF. CDR3 sequence (DNA): TGTGCCAGCAGTCCAGGGAAGGCAGATACGCAGTATTTT.

This clone came up a few times. The chain links TRBV27 to TRBJ2-7; TRBD1 agrees at 8 bases. The V gene's germline CDR1 is MNHEY and CDR2 SMNVEV (reference sequence). The CDR3 is made up of 14 amino acids. V dropped 8 bases and J dropped 2; count of bases not matched to a gene: 8. The CDR3 DNA is TGTGCCAGCGGACAAGGACAGGGCACCTACGAGCAGTACTTC. The encoded protein is CASGQGQGTYEQYF.

V gene TRBV27 combines with J gene TRBJ1-5; D unresolved. The CDR3 has 16 amino acids. Trimming stripped 5 bases from V and 4 bases from J, with 18 bases between. Germline-derived CDR1 and CDR2 are MNHEY and SMNVEV (reference sequence). The CDR3 DNA is TGTGCCAGCAGTCGCGGGCTCCGGGAAGGAAATCAGCCCCAGCATTTT. It is translated as CASSRGLREGNQPQHF.

The chain carries TRBV12-3 or TRBV12-4 and TRBJ1-2; tentative D call: TRBD1 (5 bases). This CDR3 has 13 amino acids. Trimming left V 5 bases short and J 5 bases short, with 12 bases between. The CDR3 region has the DNA TGTGCCAGCAGTCGGTCAGGGTCATATGGCTACACCTTC. It yields the protein CASSRSGSYGYTF.

Only a few counts were recorded for this clone. The chain uses TRBV27 and TRBJ2-7, with D perhaps TRBD1 (6 bases). CDR3 size: 14 residues. Germline loops: CDR1 MNHEY, CDR2 SMNVEV (reference sequence). Trimming left V 6 bases short and J 5 bases short, with 17 bases between. This CDR3 reads CASSPNRAPDEQYF. Written as DNA, the CDR3 is TGTGCCAGCAGCCCAAACAGGGCCCCTGACGAGCAGTACTTC.

The sample holds many counts of this clone. V gene TRBV12-3 or TRBV12-4 combines with J gene TRBJ2-2, with D unresolved. V lost 2 bases and J 5 bases, leaving 6 bases between the germline ends. This CDR3 contains 13 residues. The CDR3 DNA follows: TGTGCCAGCAGTTTAAGAGAGACCGGGGAGCTGTTTTTT. Its protein is CASSLRETGELFF.

This clone has only a few counts. The J gene is TRBJ1-1, the V gene TRBV3-1 (or the pseudogene TRBV3-2); D gene uncertain. Germline CDR1 reads LGHDT; CDR2 reads YNNKEL (reference sequence). This CDR3 is built from 15 residues. V was pared by 1 base and J by 0 bases, with 9 bases between. This chain's CDR3 is CASSQGTGMNTEAFF. DNA for the CDR3: TGTGCCAGCAGCCAAGGTACGGGGATGAACACTGAAGCTTTCTTT.

The rearrangement joins TRBV3-1 (or the pseudogene TRBV3-2) to TRBJ1-4; the D gene is possibly TRBD1 (5 bases). Germline loops: CDR1 LGHDT, CDR2 YNNKEL (reference sequence). V was cut by 1 base and J by 8 bases, with 17 bases left in between. CDR3 size: 16 residues. CDR3 DNA sequence: TGTGCCAGCAGCCAAGCGGGAGAAGGGGTGGGCGAAAAACTGTTTTTT. Amino acid sequence: CASSQAGEGVGEKLFF.

This sequence joins TRBV9 and TRBJ1-1; D is unclear. V shed 0 bases and J shed 0 bases, with 6 bases lying between them. Germline assignment: CDR1 SGDLS and CDR2 YYNGEE. The CDR3 is 14 amino acids. This CDR3 is CASSVGIMNTEAFF. CDR3 nucleotides: TGTGCCAGCAGCGTAGGTATAATGAACACTGAAGCTTTCTTT. Full variable domain (remainder filled in from reference TRBV9 and TRBJ1-1): DSGVTQTPKHLITATGQRVTLRCSPRSGDLSVYWYQQSLDQGLQFLIQYYNGEERAKGNILERFSAQQFPDLHSELNLSSLELGDSALYFCASSVGIMNTEAFFGQGTRLTVV.

The genes are TRBV6-6 and TRBJ1-5; 9 nucleotides align to TRBD1. Trimming removed 5 bases from V and 5 bases from J; junction bases left unmatched: 4. There are 14 residues in the CDR3. Germline V gene data show CDR1 as MNHNY and CDR2 as SVGAGI (reference sequence). The CDR3 sequence: CASSRQGVHQPQHF. The CDR3 bases are TGTGCCAGCAGTCGACAGGGGGTACATCAGCCCCAGCATTTT.

The V call is TRBV2, the J call TRBJ1-2; 7 bases are shared with TRBD1. The CDR3 runs to 13 residues. The V and J ends lost 8 bases and 6 bases, in that order; junction bases with no gene match: 9. Per germline, CDR1 SNHLY and CDR2 FYNNEI. In DNA form, the CDR3 reads TGTGCCAGCGGACAGGTATTTAAGGATGGCTACACCTTC. Translated, it gives CASGQVFKDGYTF.

The chain recombines TRBV4-1 with TRBJ1-5; 10 bases map to TRBD1. The CDR3 is 15 residues long. The trim removed 0 bases at V and 6 bases at J, leaving 2 bases unmatched. Germline assignment: CDR1 MGHRA and CDR2 YSYEKL. CDR3 DNA: TGCGCCAGCAGCCAAGAAGGGACAGGGGTTCAGCCCCAGCATTTT. Translating gives CASSQEGTGVQPQHF.